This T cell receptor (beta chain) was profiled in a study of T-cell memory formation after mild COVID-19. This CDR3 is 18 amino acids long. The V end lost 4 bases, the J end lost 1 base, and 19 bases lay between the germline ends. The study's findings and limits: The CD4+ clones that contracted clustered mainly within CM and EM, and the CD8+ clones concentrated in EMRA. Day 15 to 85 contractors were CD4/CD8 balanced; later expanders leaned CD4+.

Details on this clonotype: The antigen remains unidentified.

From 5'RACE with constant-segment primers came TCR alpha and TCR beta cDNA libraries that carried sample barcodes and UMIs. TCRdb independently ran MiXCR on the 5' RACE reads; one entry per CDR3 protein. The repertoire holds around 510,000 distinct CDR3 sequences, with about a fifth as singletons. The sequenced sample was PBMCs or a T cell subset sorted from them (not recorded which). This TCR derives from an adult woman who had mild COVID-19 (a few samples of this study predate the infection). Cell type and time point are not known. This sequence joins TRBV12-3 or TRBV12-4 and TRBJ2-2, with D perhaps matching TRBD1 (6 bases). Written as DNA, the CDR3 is TGTGCCAGCAGTTCGTGGGACATCAAGCTCCTGAACACCGGGGAGCTGTTTTTT. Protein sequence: CASSSWDIKLLNTGELFF.